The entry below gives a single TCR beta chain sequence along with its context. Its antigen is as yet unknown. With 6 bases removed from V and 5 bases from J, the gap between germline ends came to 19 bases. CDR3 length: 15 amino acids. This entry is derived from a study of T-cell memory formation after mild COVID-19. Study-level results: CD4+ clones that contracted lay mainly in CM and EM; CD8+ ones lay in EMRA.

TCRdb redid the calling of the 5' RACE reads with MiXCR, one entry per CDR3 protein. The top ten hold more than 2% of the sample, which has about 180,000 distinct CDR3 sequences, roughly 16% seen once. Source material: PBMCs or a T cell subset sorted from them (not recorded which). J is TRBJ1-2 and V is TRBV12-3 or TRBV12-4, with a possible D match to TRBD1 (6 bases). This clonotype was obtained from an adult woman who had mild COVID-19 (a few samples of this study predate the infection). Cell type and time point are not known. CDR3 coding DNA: TGTGCCAGCAGGGCCCTGCTACGGGACAAGTATGGCTACACCTTC. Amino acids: CASRALLRDKYGYTF.